A selection of T cell receptor beta chains follows, all from one sample in a study of graft-versus-host responses after intestinal transplantation. Antigen specificity for these receptors is unknown. Method: immunoSEQ multiplex PCR; TCRdb's copy keeps in-frame clones and lacks some. The table shows tens of thousands of clones, with roughly four fifths occurring only once. The sample consisted of unstimulated CD8+ T cells sorted from spleen or lymph node cells, taken before intestinal transplant. The receptors were gathered from a human donor who received an intestinal transplant. Each CDR3 is given with its conserved first and last residue. The order of the fields is J gene, V gene, CDR3 protein.

TRBJ2-5 | TRBV4-1 | CASSRIPSGGQETQYF
TRBJ2-7 | TRBV6-1 | CASSEWGYEQYF
TRBJ2-2 | TRBV6-4 | CASSDGGAGELFF
TRBJ2-7 | TRBV11-3 | CASSAYPFRGWYYEQYF
TRBJ2-7 | TRBV27 | CASSFQGHLAYEQYF
TRBJ1-2 | TRBV28 | CASSLGGGYGYTF
TRBJ2-7 | TRBV6-5 | CASSAGTYEQYF
TRBJ2-1 | TRBV7-9 | CASSYPQRERLYNEQFF
TRBJ1-2 | TRBV19 | CASSVDGYGYTF
TRBJ2-1 | TRBV7-6 | CASSLAGGTMNEQFF
TRBJ1-1 | TRBV5-4 | CASSPQGSYSYTEAFF
TRBJ1-6 | TRBV2 | CASSGGRAISPLHF
TRBJ2-1 | TRBV28 | CASSLLGKNEQFF
TRBJ2-5 | TRBV7-9 | CASSPLRPRWAGEETQYF
TRBJ2-1 | TRBV7-9 | CASSFSVNEQFF
TRBJ2-1 | TRBV7-9 | CASSLQGEQFF
TRBJ2-3 | TRBV23-1 | CASSHPLTSGRTDTQYF
TRBJ1-5 | TRBV18 | CASSPAGSGVQPQHF
TRBJ1-2 | TRBV5-5 | CASSPRRGDYGYTF
TRBJ2-7 | TRBV9 | CASSVEPASYEQYF
TRBJ2-7 | TRBV11-1 | CASSSAGGSFYEQYF
TRBJ2-4 | TRBV15 | CATSETSGGAKNIQYF
TRBJ2-3 | TRBV13 | CASSQGTAITDTQYF
TRBJ2-7 | TRBV6-6 | CASSWTSGSYEQYF
TRBJ2-7 | TRBV19 | CASSILPGTRSYEQYF
TRBJ2-4 | TRBV7-2 | CASSDIPTIVMGIQYF
TRBJ2-3 | TRBV13 | CASSSQQGVTDTQYF
TRBJ2-7 | TRBV2 | CASSKPQGPYEQYF
TRBJ2-1 | TRBV15 | CATSRDKAGRYNEQFF
TRBJ2-5 | TRBV7-8 | CASSLMSLRGETQYF
TRBJ2-3 | TRBV10-3 | CAISGGLARTTDTQYF
TRBJ2-3 | TRBV5-6 | CASSPRRGVGGGGTDTQYF
TRBJ2-7 | TRBV5-4 | CASSLEHEQYF
TRBJ2-1 | TRBV13 | CASSLSASSYNEQFF
TRBJ1-5 | TRBV5-6 | CASSLGGRPNQPQHF
TRBJ2-7 | TRBV6-1 | CASSARTGAEQYF
TRBJ2-5 | TRBV2 | CASSEEAGAETQYF
TRBJ1-1 | TRBV13 | CASSLNRNSNTEAFF
TRBJ2-1 | TRBV13 | CASSLGLGQAYNEQFF
TRBJ2-2 | TRBV11-2 | CASSLVGGELFF
TRBJ1-1 | TRBV2 | CASSDEGENTEAFF
TRBJ2-1 | TRBV10-3 | CAISTTGGPYNEQFF
TRBJ1-2 | TRBV15 | CATSGEDSYYGYTF
TRBJ2-1 | TRBV10-3 | CAVSGVRNEQFF